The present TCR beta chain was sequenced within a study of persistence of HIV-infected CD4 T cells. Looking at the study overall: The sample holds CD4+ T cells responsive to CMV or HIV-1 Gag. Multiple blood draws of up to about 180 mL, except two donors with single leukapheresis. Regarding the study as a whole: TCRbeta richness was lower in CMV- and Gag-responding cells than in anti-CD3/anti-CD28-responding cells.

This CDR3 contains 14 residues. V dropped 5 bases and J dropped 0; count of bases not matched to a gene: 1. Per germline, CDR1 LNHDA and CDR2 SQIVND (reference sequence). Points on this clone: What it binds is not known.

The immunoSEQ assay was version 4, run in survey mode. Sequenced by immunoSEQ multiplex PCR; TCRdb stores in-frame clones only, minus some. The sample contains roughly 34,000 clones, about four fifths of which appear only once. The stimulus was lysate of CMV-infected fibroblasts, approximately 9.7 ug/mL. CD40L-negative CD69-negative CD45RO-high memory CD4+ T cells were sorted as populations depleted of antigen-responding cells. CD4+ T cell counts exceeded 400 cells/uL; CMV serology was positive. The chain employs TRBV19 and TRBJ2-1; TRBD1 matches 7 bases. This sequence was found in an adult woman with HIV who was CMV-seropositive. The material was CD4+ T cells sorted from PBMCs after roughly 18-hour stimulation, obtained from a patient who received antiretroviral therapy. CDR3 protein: CASSGQVSYNEQFF. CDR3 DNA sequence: TGTGCCAGTAGTGGACAGGTCTCCTACAATGAGCAGTTCTTC.